The clone carrying this T cell receptor (beta chain) was seen only a few times. Using RNA transcripts as the source, TCR beta CDR3 regions were amplified. Carried out on the TCR CDR3, a first-round RT-PCR used the HTBI primer set. From the multiplex PCR reads, TCRdb called clonotypes with MiXCR, one entry per CDR3 protein. The sample includes about 640,000 distinct CDR3 sequences, less than 25% seen only once; the top ten take 34%. This sample was included in a study of T cells in Graves' hyperthyroidism and ophthalmopathy. The CDR3 extends over 15 amino acids. CDR1 is SEHNR and CDR2 is FQNEAQ in the germline V gene (reference sequence). V trimming: 1 base; J trimming: 5 bases; junction bases outside the gene matches: 6.

Sequenced sample: blood. This receptor was identified in a man between 25 and 39 years old with Graves' ophthalmopathy. The chain joins TRBV7-9 to TRBJ2-7; TRBD2 matches 9 bases. CDR3 sequence: CASSLGIAGANEQYF. CDR3 coding DNA: TGTGCCAGCAGCTTAGGAATAGCGGGAGCTAACGAGCAGTACTTC.